These T cell receptor beta chains were read from a single sample in a study of T cell responses to AZD1222 COVID-19 vaccine. Sequencing used immunoSEQ multiplex PCR; TCRdb keeps in-frame clones, though not all of them. The sample holds approximately 140,000 clones, 91% seen once. The sequences come from peripheral blood, collected 28 days after the second AZD1222 dose. The receptors shown here come from an adult who received the AZD1222 COVID-19 vaccine. CDR3s include the opening cysteine and the closing phenylalanine or tryptophan. Fields, in order: clone size, D gene, J gene, V gene, CDR3 DNA, CDR3 protein. D genes are given only for firm matches. Size tells how often a clone was seen (once, few, many) or the class of an expanded clone, and some rows leave it out.

NA | NA | TRBJ1-4 | TRBV10-3 | TGTGCCATCAGTGAAGGACTTCGTAAAAAACTGTTTTTT | CAISEGLRKKLFF
NA | TRBD1 | TRBJ1-4 | TRBV5-1 | TGCGCCAGCAGCTGGAGGGGACAGGGGGATGAAAAACTGTTTTTT | CASSWRGQGDEKLFF
NA | NA | TRBJ2-1 | TRBV4-3 | TGCGCCAGCAGCCAAGTAGTGGGGTCCTACAATGAGCAGTTCTTC | CASSQVVGSYNEQFF
NA | NA | TRBJ2-1 | TRBV7-6 | TGTGCCAGCAGCTTAGTACCGGCAGACTACAATGAGCAGTTCTTC | CASSLVPADYNEQFF
NA | TRBD1 | TRBJ2-3 | TRBV7-9 | TGTGCCAGCAGCCTGGGACAGGGAATCGCAGATACGCAGTATTTT | CASSLGQGIADTQYF
NA | TRBD1 | TRBJ1-4 | TRBV10-1 | TGCGCCAGCAGCCGCATGAGGCCCCCCACAGGGGCCTGGGAATGTGAAAAACTGTTTTTT | CASSRMRPPTGAWECEKLFF
NA | NA | TRBJ1-1 | TRBV30 | TGTGCCTGGAACCTGATACAGGGGAACACTGAAGCTTTCTTT | CAWNLIQGNTEAFF
once | NA | TRBJ2-1 | TRBV12-3/TRBV12-4 | TGTGCCAGCAGCCGCCCGTACAATGAGCAGTTCTTC | CASSRPYNEQFF
few | TRBD1 | TRBJ1-2 | TRBV10-3 | TGTGCCATCAGTGAGTCAGGGGGCGCGGCCTATGGCTACACCTTC | CAISESGGAAYGYTF
NA | NA | TRBJ2-1 | TRBV30 | TGTGCCGCGGGGGCGTCCTACAATGAGCAGTTCTTC | CAAGASYNEQFF
once | TRBD1 | TRBJ2-3 | TRBV29-1 | TGCAGCGCCACCCCCGGGACAGAGAACACAGATACGCAGTATTTT | CSATPGTENTDTQYF
once | NA | TRBJ1-3 | TRBV6-5 | TGTGCCAGCAGTTGGGGGGCTGGAAACACCATATATTTT | CASSWGAGNTIYF
NA | NA | TRBJ1-6 | TRBV2 | TGTGCCAGCAGTGTAGGTCTGGGGGTTTCACCCCTCCACTTT | CASSVGLGVSPLHF
NA | TRBD1 | TRBJ2-5 | TRBV7-7 | TGTGCTAGCAGCAGAACAGGGGGCATGGGAGAGACCCAGTACTTC | CASSRTGGMGETQYF
NA | TRBD1 | TRBJ2-2 | TRBV11-2 | TGTGCCAGTAAGGACAGGGCCGATAGCGGGGAGCTGTTTTTT | CASKDRADSGELFF
NA | TRBD1 | TRBJ1-3 | TRBV10-3 | TGTGCCATCAGTGAGACAGGGGAGGCCACCATATATTTT | CAISETGEATIYF
NA | TRBD1 | TRBJ2-2 | TRBV5-1 | TGCGCCAGCAGCTTAGGACAGGGGGCCATCACCGGGGAGCTGTTTTTT | CASSLGQGAITGELFF
NA | TRBD2 | TRBJ2-5 | TRBV7-2 | TGTGCCAGCAGCCCCGCGGTTGTAGCGGGAGCCGGGACCCAGTACTTC | CASSPAVVAGAGTQYF